Shown below are 12 T cell receptor beta chains from a single sample sequenced in a study of PD-1 blockade in classical Hodgkin lymphoma. Each and every patient relapsed after autologous stem cell transplantation, and patients got differing brentuximab vedotin exposure. Libraries were prepared by immunoSEQ multiplex PCR; TCRdb keeps only in-frame clonotypes and omits some of them. The table includes about 40,000 clones, 87% detected once. The material was peripheral blood mononuclear cells (PBMCs), obtained at baseline. These TCRs come from a human donor with classical Hodgkin lymphoma.

This sequence joins TRBV10-3 and TRBJ2-7, with TRBD2 identical over 7 bases. Trimming cost V 8 bases and J 0 bases; bases outside gene matches: 4. This CDR3 comprises 13 residues. Germline CDR1 is ENHRY and CDR2 is SYGVKD. The CDR3 DNA reads as TGTGCCATCGCGGGGAGGGGCTCCTACGAGCAGTACTTC. This codes for CAIAGRGSYEQYF.

The chain employs TRBV7-2 and TRBJ2-7; 7 bases fit TRBD1. CDR1 and CDR2 (germline): SGHTA, FQGNSA. V shed 0 bases and J 2 bases; nucleotides not matched to a gene: 4. The CDR3 is 15 amino acids. In DNA, the CDR3 is TGTGCCAGCAGCTTAGCCGGGACAGAAGCCTACGAGCAGTACTTC. Its translation is CASSLAGTEAYEQYF.

V usage is TRBV7-2 and J usage is TRBJ2-7; no firm D call. The CDR3 consists of 16 residues. Trimming left V 1 base short and J 0 bases short, with 13 bases between. The germline CDR1 and CDR2 sequences are SGHTA and FQGNSA. CDR3 in DNA: TGTGCCAGCAGCTTAGTTCACCCGCCGAGCTCCTACGAGCAGTACTTC. This codes for CASSLVHPPSSYEQYF.

The rearrangement joins TRBV11-1 to TRBJ1-2, with D possibly being TRBD1 (5 bases). This CDR3 has 12 amino acids. Trimming left V 5 bases short and J 4 bases short, with 8 bases between. Looked up from germline, CDR1 is SGHAT and CDR2 is FQDESV (reference sequence). CDR3 protein: CASSHDSYGYTF. The DNA for the CDR3 is TGTGCCAGCAGCCATGACAGCTATGGCTACACCTTC.

The genes are TRBV19 and TRBJ1-4, with D possibly matching TRBD1 (5 bases). V lost 11 bases and J lost 0, with 16 bases in between. This CDR3 spans 15 amino acids. Germline CDR1 is LNHDA and CDR2 is SQIVND (reference sequence). CDR3 in DNA: TGTGCCTCCGCGACCAGGGTTGCAACTAATGAAAAACTGTTTTTT. Protein: CASATRVATNEKLFF.

The chain is built from TRBV7-2 and TRBJ2-1; D gene uncertain. The CDR3 has 14 amino acids. Per germline, CDR1 SGHTA and CDR2 FQGNSA. V was pared by 5 bases and J by 6 bases, with 14 bases between. CDR3 in amino acids: CASSQRRLGNEQFF. The CDR3 DNA reads as TGTGCCAGCAGCCAGCGCCGGCTGGGCAATGAGCAGTTCTTC.

The chain joins TRBV6-6 to TRBJ1-1; the match to TRBD1 covers 9 bases. V shed 6 bases, J shed 3 bases, and the junction held 5 bases outside the gene matches. This CDR3 region has 14 residues. Germline CDR1 is MNHNY and CDR2 is SVGAGI (reference sequence). CDR3 DNA sequence: TGTGCCAGCAGAAACAGGGGGCTGGACACTGAAGCTTTCTTT. Its protein product is CASRNRGLDTEAFF.

This rearrangement joins TRBV12-5 to TRBJ2-2; D remains ambiguous. Deletions cut 0 bases from V and 4 bases from J, with 3 bases between. This CDR3 region has 13 residues. Per the germline V gene, CDR1 is LGHNT and CDR2 is FRNRAP. CDR3 DNA sequence: TGTGCTAGTGGTTTGGTACCCACCGGGGAGCTGTTTTTT. This gives the protein CASGLVPTGELFF.

CDR3 region: CASSYTLDTDTQYF. Here the CDR3 DNA reads TGTGCCAGCAGTTACACGTTGGACACAGATACGCAGTATTTT. The chain has TRBV6-5 and TRBJ2-3; D ambiguous. Trimming removed 2 bases at V and 2 bases at J, with 8 bases between. This CDR3 contains 14 residues. Germline CDR1 reads MNHEY; CDR2 reads SVGAGI.

V usage is TRBV13 and J usage is TRBJ1-6; D unresolved. The CDR3 has 19 amino acids. V gave up 0 bases and J gave up 0 bases, with 15 bases separating them. Germline-derived CDR1 and CDR2 are PRHDT and FYEKMQ (reference sequence). The CDR3 coding sequence is TGTGCCAGCAGCTTAGGCCTAGGGATGATCGGCTCCTATAATTCACCCCTCCACTTT. Protein product: CASSLGLGMIGSYNSPLHF.

The rearrangement links TRBV6-6 to TRBJ1-5; 7 bases are shared with TRBD1. V gave up 5 bases and J gave up 7 bases; unmatched junction bases: 8. The CDR3 is 14 residues long. Germline V gene sequence: CDR1 MNHNY, CDR2 SVGAGI (reference sequence). The CDR3 loop is CASSLQGIEQPQHF. Here the CDR3 DNA reads TGTGCCAGCAGTCTACAGGGGATTGAGCAGCCCCAGCATTTT.

The rearrangement uses TRBV9 and TRBJ2-1; TRBD1 agrees at 7 bases. V shed 0 bases and J 6 bases; nucleotides not matched to a gene: 6. This CDR3 spans 15 amino acids. Germline CDR1 SGDLS, CDR2 YYNGEE. This CDR3 reads CASSVGGGAFNEQFF. DNA for the CDR3: TGTGCCAGCAGCGTAGGAGGGGGCGCGTTCAATGAGCAGTTCTTC.